The 5 T cell receptor beta chains presented below share a single source sample, sequenced in a study of T cell responses to AZD1222 COVID-19 vaccine (TCRdb year 2021). The sample's time point, from its label and the paper: baseline before first vaccination. Libraries were built with the immunoSEQ multiplex PCR assay. TCRdb provides this immuneACCESS table in a form limited to in-frame rearrangements. Some clones are lacking; in checked studies, under half of them reflect an unresolved V gene, and why the rest are absent is not known. The sample yields some 170,000 clones; around 94% were counted once. The top ten constitute 2% to 3% of the sample. The sample in question was peripheral blood, obtained on day 0 of AZD1222 vaccination. All receptors derive from an adult in good health.

The genes are TRBV27 and TRBJ2-2; D call uncertain. This CDR3 has 12 amino acids. Germline values: CDR1 MNHEY, CDR2 SMNVEV (reference sequence). The V gene lost 2 bases and the J gene lost 6 bases, with 4 bases spanning the gap. The CDR3 loop reads CASSLLAGELFF. CDR3 DNA: TGTGCCAGCAGTTTACTAGCCGGGGAGCTGTTTTTT.

This clone showed up just a few times. The chain has TRBV4-1 and TRBJ2-4; D possibly corresponds to TRBD2 (5 bases). The CDR3 is 13 residues long. The V gene lost 1 base and the J gene lost 9 bases, with 10 bases spanning the gap. Germline CDR1 MGHRA, CDR2 YSYEKL. CDR3 coding DNA: TGCGCCAGCAGCCAAGCACTAGGAAGCATTCAGTACTTC. Amino acids: CASSQALGSIQYF.

This clone was observed a single time. J is TRBJ2-1 and V is TRBV5-6, with 11 bases identical to TRBD2. J lost 4 bases, V lost 3 bases, and 9 bases had no gene match. The CDR3 is 17 amino acids. Germline V gene data show CDR1 as SGHDT and CDR2 as YYEEEE. The CDR3 region is CASSSSRLAGMYNEQFF. CDR3 in DNA: TGTGCCAGCAGCTCCTCCCGACTAGCGGGGATGTACAATGAGCAGTTCTTC.

This clone was recorded a few times. This chain uses TRBV5-4 with TRBJ1-6; TRBD1 aligns across 7 bases. CDR3 length: 17 residues. V trimming: 4 bases; J trimming: 10 bases; junction bases outside the gene matches: 17. The germline CDR1 and CDR2 sequences are SGHNT and YYREEE (reference sequence). CDR3 protein: CASSANRGFGQGSPLHF. CDR3 in DNA: TGTGCCAGCAGCGCAAACAGGGGCTTTGGTCAGGGGTCACCCCTCCACTTT.

The genes are TRBV7-9 and TRBJ2-7; TRBD2 matches at 8 bases. Germline V gene sequence: CDR1 SEHNR, CDR2 FQNEAQ (reference sequence). Germline trimming cut 4 bases from V and 4 bases from J; bases unmatched to any gene: 12. The CDR3 is 16 residues long. Here the CDR3 reads CASSSKLAENYYEQYF. DNA for the CDR3: TGTGCCAGCAGCTCGAAACTAGCGGAGAACTATTACGAGCAGTACTTC.